This T cell receptor (beta chain) is from a study of blood T cell repertoires in COVID-19. As for the study in general: Both acute and convalescent COVID-19 samples were obtained from the United States, Italy and Spain.

As originally analysed: Researchers report that nucleated cell counts were estimated from reference gene primer amplification. Here immunoSEQ multiplex PCR was the method, and the copy in TCRdb shows in-frame clones only, minus some. V and J calls and clone size are those listed in that table; D and trimming were worked out from the DNA. Of roughly 160,000 clones in the sample, roughly 80% are singletons; the top ten hold over 9.5%. Recruitment covered about two dozen US areas and drew participants whose ages spanned about 18 to 90 years. Two consecutive negative NP/OP PCR tests, clearance, or resolved symptoms defined Cohort 3 recovery. The V gene's germline CDR1 is SGHRS and CDR2 YFSETQ. The CDR3 runs 14 residues. V lost 2 bases to trimming and J lost 4 bases; unmatched junction nucleotides: 5.

This sequence was found in a middle-aged man who had recovered from COVID-19. This rearrangement joins TRBV5-1 to TRBJ2-7, with TRBD1 matching 8 bases. Input material: PBMCs or T cells enriched from blood (not recorded which). CDR3 in amino acids: CASSFADRVYEQYF. The CDR3 region has the DNA TGCGCCAGCAGCTTTGCGGACAGGGTGTACGAGCAGTACTTC.